A selection of T cell receptor beta chains follows, all from one sample in a study of blood T cells in healthy people across ages. One entry per CDR3 protein results from TCRdb running MiXCR on the 5' RACE reads. The table shows some 780,000 distinct CDR3 sequences, with approximately 60% occurring only once. The sample comprised blood. These receptor sequences come from a man between 35 and 55 years old in good health. Each CDR3 is given with its conserved first and last residue. The order of the fields is V gene, J gene, CDR3 length, CDR3 protein.

v_gene: TRBV7-2
j_gene: TRBJ1-5
len: 13
CDR3aa: CASTSQGNQPQHF

v_gene: TRBV7-2
j_gene: TRBJ2-7
len: 12
CDR3aa: CASSSQTYEQYF

v_gene: TRBV20-1
j_gene: TRBJ1-1
len: 13
CDR3aa: CSAPQGDHTEAFF

v_gene: TRBV20-1
j_gene: TRBJ1-2
len: 12
CDR3aa: CSAPDRTYGYTF

v_gene: TRBV4-1
j_gene: TRBJ1-2
len: 14
CDR3aa: CASSQGQGADGYTF

v_gene: TRBV7-2
j_gene: TRBJ2-3
len: 17
CDR3aa: CASSLARASGLTDTQYF

v_gene: TRBV4-3
j_gene: TRBJ2-4
len: 14
CDR3aa: CASSQILERGEQYF

v_gene: TRBV6-1
j_gene: TRBJ1-2
len: 14
CDR3aa: CASSSGQGLYGYTF

v_gene: TRBV12-3/TRBV12-4
j_gene: TRBJ2-5
len: 12
CDR3aa: CASGLAEETQYF

v_gene: TRBV6-6
j_gene: TRBJ2-3
len: 15
CDR3aa: CASSLPRGDTDTQYF

v_gene: TRBV2
j_gene: TRBJ2-3
len: 16
CDR3aa: CASGDSGRGGAGTQYF

v_gene: TRBV7-9
j_gene: TRBJ2-3
len: 15
CDR3aa: CASSLRRVITDTQYF

v_gene: TRBV20-1
j_gene: TRBJ2-7
len: 15
CDR3aa: CSASGRTSVRNEQYF

v_gene: TRBV12-3/TRBV12-4
j_gene: TRBJ2-1
len: 12
CDR3aa: CASTTLNNEQFF

v_gene: TRBV12-3/TRBV12-4
j_gene: TRBJ1-2
len: 12
CDR3aa: CASRRDIYGYTF